The clone carrying this TCR beta chain appeared a single time. These data belong to a study of T cell changes during pregnancy in multiple sclerosis. The protocol was immunoSEQ multiplex PCR, while the TCRdb copy is restricted to in-frame clones and leaves out a portion. The table records 65,000 to 90,000 clones, roughly nine tenths of them present only once. The CDR3 has 16 amino acids. V lost 0 bases and J lost 1, with 12 bases in between. CDR1 is ENHRY, CDR2 SYGVKD, per germline. The specimen comprised peripheral blood, sampled in the first trimester of pregnancy. The chain carries TRBV10-3 and TRBJ2-5, with a weak D call TRBD2 (7 bases). The sequence derives from a female donor with multiple sclerosis, enrolled in a pregnancy study. The CDR3 DNA sequence: TGTGCCATCAGTGAGTCGCGCGCGGGGGCCCAAGAGACCCAGTACTTC. Protein: CAISESRAGAQETQYF.